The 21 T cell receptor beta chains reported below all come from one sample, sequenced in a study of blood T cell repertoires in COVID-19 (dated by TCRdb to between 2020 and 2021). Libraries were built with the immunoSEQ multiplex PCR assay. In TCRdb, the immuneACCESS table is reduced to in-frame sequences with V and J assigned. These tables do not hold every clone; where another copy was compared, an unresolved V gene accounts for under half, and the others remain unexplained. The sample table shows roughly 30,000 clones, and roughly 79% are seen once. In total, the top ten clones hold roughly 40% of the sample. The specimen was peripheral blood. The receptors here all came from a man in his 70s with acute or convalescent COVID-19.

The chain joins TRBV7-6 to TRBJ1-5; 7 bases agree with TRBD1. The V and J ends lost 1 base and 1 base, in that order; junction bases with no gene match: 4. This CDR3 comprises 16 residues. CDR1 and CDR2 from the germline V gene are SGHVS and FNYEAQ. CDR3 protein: CASSLGATGSNQPQHF. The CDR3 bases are TGTGCCAGCAGCTTAGGGGCGACAGGGAGCAATCAGCCCCAGCATTTT.

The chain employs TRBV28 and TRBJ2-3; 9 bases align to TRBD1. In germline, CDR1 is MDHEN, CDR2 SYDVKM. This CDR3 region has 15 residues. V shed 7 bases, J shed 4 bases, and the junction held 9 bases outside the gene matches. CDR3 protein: CASTSGTGPSDTQYF. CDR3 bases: TGTGCCAGCACCTCCGGGACAGGGCCTTCAGATACGCAGTATTTT.

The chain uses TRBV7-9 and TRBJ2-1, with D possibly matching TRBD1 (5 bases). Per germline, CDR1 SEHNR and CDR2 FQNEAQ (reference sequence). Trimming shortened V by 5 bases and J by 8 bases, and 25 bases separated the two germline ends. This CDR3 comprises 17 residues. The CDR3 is CASSLRPRVFGRDEQFF. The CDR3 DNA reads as TGTGCCAGCAGCCTCCGGCCCAGGGTTTTCGGTAGGGATGAGCAGTTCTTC.

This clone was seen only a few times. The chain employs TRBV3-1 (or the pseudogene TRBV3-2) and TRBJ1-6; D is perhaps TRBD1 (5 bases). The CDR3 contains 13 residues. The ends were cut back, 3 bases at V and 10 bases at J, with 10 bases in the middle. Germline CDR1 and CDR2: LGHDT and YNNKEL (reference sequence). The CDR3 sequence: CASSHGAGSPLHF. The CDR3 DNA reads TGTGCCAGCAGCCATGGGGCGGGGTCACCCCTCCACTTT.

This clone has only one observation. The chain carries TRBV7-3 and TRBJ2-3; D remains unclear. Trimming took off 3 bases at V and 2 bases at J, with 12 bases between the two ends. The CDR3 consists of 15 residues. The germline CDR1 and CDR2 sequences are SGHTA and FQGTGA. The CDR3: CASSLNGGFTDTQYF. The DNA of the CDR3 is TGTGCCAGCAGCTTGAATGGCGGATTCACAGATACGCAGTATTTT. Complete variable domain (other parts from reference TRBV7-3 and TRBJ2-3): GAGVSQTPSNKVTEKGKYVELRCDPISGHTALYWYRQSLGQGPEFLIYFQGTGAADDSGLPNDRFFAVRPEGSVSTLKIQRTERGDSAVYLCASSLNGGFTDTQYFGPGTRLTVL.

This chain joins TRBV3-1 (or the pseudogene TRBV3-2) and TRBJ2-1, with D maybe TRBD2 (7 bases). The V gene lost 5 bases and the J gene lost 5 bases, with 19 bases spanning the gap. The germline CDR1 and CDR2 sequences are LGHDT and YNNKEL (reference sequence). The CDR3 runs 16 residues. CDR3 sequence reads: CASSWGASGTHNEQFF. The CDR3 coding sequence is TGTGCCAGCAGCTGGGGGGCCAGCGGGACCCACAATGAGCAGTTCTTC.

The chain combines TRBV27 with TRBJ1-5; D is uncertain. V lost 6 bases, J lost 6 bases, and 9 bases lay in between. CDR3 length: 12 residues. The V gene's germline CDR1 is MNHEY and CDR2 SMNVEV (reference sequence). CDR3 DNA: TGTGCCAGCAGGGGTGCGGGTCAGCCCCAGCATTTT. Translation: CASRGAGQPQHF.

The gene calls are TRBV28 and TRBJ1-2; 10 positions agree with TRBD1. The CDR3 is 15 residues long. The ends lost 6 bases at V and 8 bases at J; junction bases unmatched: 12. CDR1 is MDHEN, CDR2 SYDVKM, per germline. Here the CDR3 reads CASSLSRDRGIGYTF. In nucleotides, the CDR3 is TGTGCCAGCAGCCTCAGCCGGGACAGGGGCATAGGCTACACCTTC.

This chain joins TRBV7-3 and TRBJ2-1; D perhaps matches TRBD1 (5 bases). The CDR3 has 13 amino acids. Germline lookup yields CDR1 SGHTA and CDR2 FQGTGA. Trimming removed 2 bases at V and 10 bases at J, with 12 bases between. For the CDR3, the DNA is TGTGCCAGCAGCTTATCCTCGTCAGGGGAGCAGTTCTTC. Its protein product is CASSLSSSGEQFF.

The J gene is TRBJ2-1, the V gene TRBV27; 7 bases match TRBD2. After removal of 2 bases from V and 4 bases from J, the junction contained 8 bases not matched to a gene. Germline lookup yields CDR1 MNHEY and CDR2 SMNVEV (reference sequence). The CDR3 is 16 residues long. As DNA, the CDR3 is TGTGCCAGCAGTTTAAGGTCGGGGGGTGGTTACAATGAGCAGTTCTTC. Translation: CASSLRSGGGYNEQFF.

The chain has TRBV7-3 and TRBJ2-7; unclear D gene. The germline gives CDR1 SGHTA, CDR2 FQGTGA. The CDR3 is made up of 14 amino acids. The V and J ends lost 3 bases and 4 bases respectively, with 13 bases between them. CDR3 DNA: TGTGCCAGCAGCTTTGACGGAGCCCCATACGAGCAGTACTTC. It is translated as CASSFDGAPYEQYF.

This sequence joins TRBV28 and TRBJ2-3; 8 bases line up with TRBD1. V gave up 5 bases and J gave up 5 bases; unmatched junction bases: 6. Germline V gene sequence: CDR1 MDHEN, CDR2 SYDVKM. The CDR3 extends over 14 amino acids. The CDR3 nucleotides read TGTGCCAGCAGTAATCAGGGGGCCGGAGATACGCAGTATTTT. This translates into CASSNQGAGDTQYF.

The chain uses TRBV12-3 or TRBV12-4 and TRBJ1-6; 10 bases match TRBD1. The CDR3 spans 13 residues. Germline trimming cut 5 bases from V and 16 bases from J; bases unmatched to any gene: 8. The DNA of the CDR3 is TGTGCCAGCAGTCAAAGGACAGGGGGAACGCTCCACTTT. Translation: CASSQRTGGTLHF.

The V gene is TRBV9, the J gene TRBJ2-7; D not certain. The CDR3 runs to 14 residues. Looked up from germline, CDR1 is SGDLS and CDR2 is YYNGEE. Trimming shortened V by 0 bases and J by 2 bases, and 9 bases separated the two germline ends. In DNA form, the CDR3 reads TGTGCCAGCAGCGTAGAGACGGAGACCTACGAGCAGTACTTC. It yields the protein CASSVETETYEQYF.

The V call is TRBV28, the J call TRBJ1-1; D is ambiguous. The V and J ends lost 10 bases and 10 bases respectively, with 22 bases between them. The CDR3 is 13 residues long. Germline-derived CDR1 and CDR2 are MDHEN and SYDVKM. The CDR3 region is CATRPGPYSAAFF. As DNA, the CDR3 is TGTGCCACCCGACCAGGCCCATACTCGGCAGCTTTCTTT.

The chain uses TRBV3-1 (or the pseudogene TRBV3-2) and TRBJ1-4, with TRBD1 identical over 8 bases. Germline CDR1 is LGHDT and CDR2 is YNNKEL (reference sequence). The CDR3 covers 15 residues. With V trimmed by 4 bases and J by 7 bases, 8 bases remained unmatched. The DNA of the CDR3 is TGTGCCAGCAGCCCCTCGGACAGGGAAGGTGAAAAACTGTTTTTT. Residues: CASSPSDREGEKLFF.

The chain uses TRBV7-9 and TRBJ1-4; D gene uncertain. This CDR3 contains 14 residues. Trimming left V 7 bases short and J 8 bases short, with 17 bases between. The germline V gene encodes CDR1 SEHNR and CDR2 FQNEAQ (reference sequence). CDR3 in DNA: TGTGCCAGCACCAGATCATCTGCGGGGGAAAAACTGTTTTTT. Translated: CASTRSSAGEKLFF.

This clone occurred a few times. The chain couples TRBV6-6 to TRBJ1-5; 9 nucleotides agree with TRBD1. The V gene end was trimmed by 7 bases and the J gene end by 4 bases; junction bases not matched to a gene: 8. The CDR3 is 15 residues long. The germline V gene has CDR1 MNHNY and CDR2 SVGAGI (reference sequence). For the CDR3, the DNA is TGTGCCAGCAACTCACCGGGACAGGGAAATCAGCCCCAGCATTTT. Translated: CASNSPGQGNQPQHF.

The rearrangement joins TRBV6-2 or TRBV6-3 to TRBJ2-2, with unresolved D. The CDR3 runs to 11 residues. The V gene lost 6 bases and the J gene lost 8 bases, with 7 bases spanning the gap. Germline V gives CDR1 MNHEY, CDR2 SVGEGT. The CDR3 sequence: CASSPRGELFF. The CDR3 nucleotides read TGTGCCAGCAGCCCGAGGGGGGAGCTGTTTTTT.

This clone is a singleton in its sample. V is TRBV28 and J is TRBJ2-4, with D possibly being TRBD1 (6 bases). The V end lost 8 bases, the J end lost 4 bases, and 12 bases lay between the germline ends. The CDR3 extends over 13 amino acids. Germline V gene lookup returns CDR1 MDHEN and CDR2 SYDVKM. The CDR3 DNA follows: TGTGCCAGCGGGGGCAGTCCAAAAAACATTCAGTACTTC. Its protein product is CASGGSPKNIQYF.

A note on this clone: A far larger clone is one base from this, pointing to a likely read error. The CDR3 protein is CASKGTSGTYEQYF. In DNA form, the CDR3 reads TGTGCCAGCAAGGGGACTAGCGGAACCTACGAGCAGTACTTC. The V call is TRBV6-5, the J call TRBJ2-7; 11 bases agree with TRBD2. Germline V gene sequence: CDR1 MNHEY, CDR2 SVGAGI. CDR3 length: 14 amino acids. The trim removed 7 bases at V and 2 bases at J, leaving 4 bases unmatched.